Following are 2 T cell receptor beta chains from one sample sequenced in a study of T-cell memory formation after mild COVID-19. TCRdb re-derived calls from the 5' RACE reads in MiXCR, one entry per CDR3 protein. The profile shows tens of thousands of distinct CDR3 sequences, 16% of them singletons. The sequenced material came from PBMCs or a T cell subset sorted from them (not recorded which). Receptors originate from an adult who had mild COVID-19 (a few samples of this study predate the infection). Cell type and time point are not known.

This clonotype was picked up many times. The rearrangement links TRBV11-1 to TRBJ1-6; D is uncertain. The germline V and J ends were trimmed by 3 bases and 7 bases, with 7 bases remaining between them. The length of the CDR3 is 13 residues. Germline CDR1 is SGHAT and CDR2 is FQDESV (reference sequence). In DNA form, the CDR3 reads TGTGCCAGCAGCTTTTTATGGAATTCACCCCTCCACTTT. It yields the protein CASSFLWNSPLHF.

This chain links TRBV7-9 with TRBJ2-5; D ambiguous. This CDR3 has 13 residues. V was cut by 5 bases and J by 3 bases, with 10 bases left in between. Germline CDR1 SEHNR, CDR2 FQNEAQ (reference sequence). The CDR3 DNA reads as TGTGCCAGCAGCCCCTTAACGAAAGAGACCCAGTACTTC. Protein: CASSPLTKETQYF.